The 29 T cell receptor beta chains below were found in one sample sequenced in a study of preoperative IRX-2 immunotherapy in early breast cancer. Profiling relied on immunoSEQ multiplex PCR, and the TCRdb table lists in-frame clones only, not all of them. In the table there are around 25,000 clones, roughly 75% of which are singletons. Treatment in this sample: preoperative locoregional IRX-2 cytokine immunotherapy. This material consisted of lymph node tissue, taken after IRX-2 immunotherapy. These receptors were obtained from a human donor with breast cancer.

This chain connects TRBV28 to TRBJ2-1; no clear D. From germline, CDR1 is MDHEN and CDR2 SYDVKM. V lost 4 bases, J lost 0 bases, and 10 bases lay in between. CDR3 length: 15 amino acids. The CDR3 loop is CASSSTPGSYNEQFF. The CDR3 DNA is TGTGCCAGCAGTTCTACCCCCGGCTCCTACAATGAGCAGTTCTTC.

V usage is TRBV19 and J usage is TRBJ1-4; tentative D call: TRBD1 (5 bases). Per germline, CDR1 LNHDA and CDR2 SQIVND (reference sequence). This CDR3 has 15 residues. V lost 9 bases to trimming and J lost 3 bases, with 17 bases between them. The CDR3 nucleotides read TGTGCCAGCCTCGGCCGGGGCAGGGCTAATGAAAAACTGTTTTTT. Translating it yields CASLGRGRANEKLFF.

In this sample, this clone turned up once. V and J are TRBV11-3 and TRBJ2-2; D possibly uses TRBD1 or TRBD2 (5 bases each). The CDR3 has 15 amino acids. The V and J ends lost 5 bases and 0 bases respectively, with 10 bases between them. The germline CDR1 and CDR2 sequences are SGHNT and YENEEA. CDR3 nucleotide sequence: TGTGCCAGCAGCCTTGGGACCGCGAACACCGGGGAGCTGTTTTTT. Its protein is CASSLGTANTGELFF.

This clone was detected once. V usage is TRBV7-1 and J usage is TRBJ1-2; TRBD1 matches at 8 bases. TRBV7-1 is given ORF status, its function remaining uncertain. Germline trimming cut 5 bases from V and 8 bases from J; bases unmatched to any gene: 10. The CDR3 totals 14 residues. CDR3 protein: CASSEGQGSRGYTF. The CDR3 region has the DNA TGTGCCAGCAGCGAAGGACAGGGCTCCCGGGGCTACACCTTC.

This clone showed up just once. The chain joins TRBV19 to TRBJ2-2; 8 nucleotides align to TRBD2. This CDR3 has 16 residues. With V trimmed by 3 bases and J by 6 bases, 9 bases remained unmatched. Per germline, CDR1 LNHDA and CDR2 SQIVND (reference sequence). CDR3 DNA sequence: TGTGCCAGTAGTATTTCATGGACTAGCATTCCCGGGGAGCTGTTTTTT. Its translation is CASSISWTSIPGELFF.

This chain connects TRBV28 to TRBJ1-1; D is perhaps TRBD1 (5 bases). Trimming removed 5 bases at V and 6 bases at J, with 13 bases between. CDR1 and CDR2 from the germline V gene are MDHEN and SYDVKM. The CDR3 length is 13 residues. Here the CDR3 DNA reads TGTGCCAGCAGTGGGGGGAAAGTAGCTGAAGCTTTCTTT. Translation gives CASSGGKVAEAFF.

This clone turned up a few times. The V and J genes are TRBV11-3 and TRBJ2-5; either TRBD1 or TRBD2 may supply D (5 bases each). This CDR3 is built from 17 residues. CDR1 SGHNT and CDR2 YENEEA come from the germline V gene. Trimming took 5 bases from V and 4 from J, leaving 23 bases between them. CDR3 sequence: CASSPSWATEGRETQYF. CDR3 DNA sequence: TGTGCCAGCAGCCCTTCCTGGGCCACCGAGGGGAGAGAGACCCAGTACTTC.

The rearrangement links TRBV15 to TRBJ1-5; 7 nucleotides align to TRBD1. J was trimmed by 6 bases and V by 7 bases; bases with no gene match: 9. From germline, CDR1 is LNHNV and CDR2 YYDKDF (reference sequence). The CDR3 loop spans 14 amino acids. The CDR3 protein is CATTQDRLGQPQHF. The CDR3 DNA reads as TGTGCCACCACCCAGGACAGGCTCGGTCAGCCCCAGCATTTT.

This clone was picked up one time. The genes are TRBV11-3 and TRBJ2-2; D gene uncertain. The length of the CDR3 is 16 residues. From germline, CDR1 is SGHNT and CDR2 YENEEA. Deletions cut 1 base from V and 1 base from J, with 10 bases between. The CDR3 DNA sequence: TGTGCCAGCAGCTTAGTTAAGTCCTTGAACACCGGGGAGCTGTTTTTT. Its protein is CASSLVKSLNTGELFF.

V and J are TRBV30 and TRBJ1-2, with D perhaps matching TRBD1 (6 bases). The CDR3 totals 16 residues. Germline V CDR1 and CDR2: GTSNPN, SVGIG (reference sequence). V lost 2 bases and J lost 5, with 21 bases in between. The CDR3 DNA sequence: TGTGCCTGGAGTTTAAGGACCTCCAGGGGATTTTATGGCTACACCTTC. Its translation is CAWSLRTSRGFYGYTF.

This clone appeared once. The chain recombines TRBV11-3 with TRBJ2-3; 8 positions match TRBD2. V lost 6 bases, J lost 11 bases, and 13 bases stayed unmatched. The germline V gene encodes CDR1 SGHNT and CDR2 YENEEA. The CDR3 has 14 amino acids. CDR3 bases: TGTGCCAGCAGGATAGCGAGCGGGAGTCGGGGGCAGTATTTT. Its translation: CASRIASGSRGQYF.

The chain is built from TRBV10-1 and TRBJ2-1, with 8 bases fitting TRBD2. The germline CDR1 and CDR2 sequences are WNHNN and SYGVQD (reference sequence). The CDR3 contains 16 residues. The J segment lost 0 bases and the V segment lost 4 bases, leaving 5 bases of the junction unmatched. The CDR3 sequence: CASSGFSGSSYNEQFF. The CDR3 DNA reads TGCGCCAGCAGTGGGTTCAGCGGGAGCTCCTACAATGAGCAGTTCTTC.

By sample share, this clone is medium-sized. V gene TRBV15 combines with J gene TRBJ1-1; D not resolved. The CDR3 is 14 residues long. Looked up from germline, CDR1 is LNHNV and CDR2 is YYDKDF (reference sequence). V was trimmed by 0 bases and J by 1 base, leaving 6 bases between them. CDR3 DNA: TGTGCCACCAGCAGAGATCGGCAGAACACTGAAGCTTTCTTT. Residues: CATSRDRQNTEAFF. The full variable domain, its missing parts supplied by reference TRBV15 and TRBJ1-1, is DAMVIQNPRYQVTQFGKPVTLSCSQTLNHNVMYWYQQKSSQAPKLLFHYYDKDFNNEADTPDNFQSRRPNTSFCFLDIRSPGLGDTAMYLCATSRDRQNTEAFFGQGTRLTVV.

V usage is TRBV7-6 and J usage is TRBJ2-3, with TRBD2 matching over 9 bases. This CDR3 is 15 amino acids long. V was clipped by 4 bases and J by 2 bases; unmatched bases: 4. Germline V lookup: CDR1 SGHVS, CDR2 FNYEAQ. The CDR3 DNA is TGTGCCAGCAGCTCCGGACTAGCGACCACAGATACGCAGTATTTT. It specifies CASSSGLATTDTQYF.

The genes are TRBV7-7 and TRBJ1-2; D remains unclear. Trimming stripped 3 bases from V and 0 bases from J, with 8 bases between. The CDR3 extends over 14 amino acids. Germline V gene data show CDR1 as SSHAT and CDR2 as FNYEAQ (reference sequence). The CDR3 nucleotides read TGTGCCAGCAGCTTCCCCAAAGCTAACTATGGCTACACCTTC. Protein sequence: CASSFPKANYGYTF.

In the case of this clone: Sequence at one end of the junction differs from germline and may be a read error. In nucleotides, the CDR3 is TGCGCCAGCAGCCTATGGCAGGTCTCTTACGAGCAATACTTC. Translating gives CASSLWQVSYEQYF. This chain joins TRBV23-1 and TRBJ2-7, with D unclear. TRBV23-1 is assigned to the ORF class and has an uncertain function. This CDR3 contains 14 residues.

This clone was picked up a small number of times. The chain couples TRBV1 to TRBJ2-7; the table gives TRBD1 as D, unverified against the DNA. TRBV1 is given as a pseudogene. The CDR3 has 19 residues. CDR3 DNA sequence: TGCGCCAGCAGCCAAGATCGGAGTGTGACAGGGGCTAACTCCTACGAGCAGTACTTC. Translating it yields CASSQDRSVTGANSYEQYF.

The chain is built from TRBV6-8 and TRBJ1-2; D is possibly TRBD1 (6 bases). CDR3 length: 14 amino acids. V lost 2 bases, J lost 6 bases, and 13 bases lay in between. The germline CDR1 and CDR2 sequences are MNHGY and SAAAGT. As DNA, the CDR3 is TGTGCCAGCAGTTACGATAACAGGGTCAATGGCTACACCTTC. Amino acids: CASSYDNRVNGYTF.

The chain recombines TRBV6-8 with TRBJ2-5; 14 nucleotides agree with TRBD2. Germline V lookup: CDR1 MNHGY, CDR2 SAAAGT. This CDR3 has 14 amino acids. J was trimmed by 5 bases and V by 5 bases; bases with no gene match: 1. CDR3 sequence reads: CASSGLAGGETQYF. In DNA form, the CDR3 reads TGTGCCAGCAGTGGACTAGCGGGAGGTGAGACCCAGTACTTC.

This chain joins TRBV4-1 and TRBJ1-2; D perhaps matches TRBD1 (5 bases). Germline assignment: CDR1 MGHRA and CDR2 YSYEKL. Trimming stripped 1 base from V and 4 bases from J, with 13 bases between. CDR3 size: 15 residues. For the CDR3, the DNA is TGCGCCAGCAGCCAAGTGGGGGTAAGAAGCTATGGCTACACCTTC. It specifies CASSQVGVRSYGYTF.

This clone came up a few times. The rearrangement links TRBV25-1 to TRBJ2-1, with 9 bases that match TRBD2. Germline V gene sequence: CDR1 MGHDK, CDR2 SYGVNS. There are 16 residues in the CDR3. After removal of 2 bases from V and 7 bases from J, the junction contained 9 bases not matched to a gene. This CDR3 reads CASSELSGSSSNEQFF. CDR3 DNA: TGTGCCAGCAGTGAACTTAGCGGGAGTTCCAGTAATGAGCAGTTCTTC.

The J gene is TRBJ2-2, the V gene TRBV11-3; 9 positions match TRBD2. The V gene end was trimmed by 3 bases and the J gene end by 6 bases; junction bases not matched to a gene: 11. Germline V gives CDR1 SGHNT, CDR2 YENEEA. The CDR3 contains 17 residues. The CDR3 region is CASSFGGGRAKAGELFF. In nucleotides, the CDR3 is TGTGCCAGCAGCTTCGGCGGCGGGAGGGCTAAGGCCGGGGAGCTGTTTTTT. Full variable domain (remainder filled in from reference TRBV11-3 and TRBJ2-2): EAGVVQSPRYKIIEKKQPVAFWCNPISGHNTLYWYLQNLGQGPELLIRYENEEAVDDSQLPKDRFSAERLKGVDSTLKIQPAELGDSAVYLCASSFGGGRAKAGELFFGEGSRLTVL.

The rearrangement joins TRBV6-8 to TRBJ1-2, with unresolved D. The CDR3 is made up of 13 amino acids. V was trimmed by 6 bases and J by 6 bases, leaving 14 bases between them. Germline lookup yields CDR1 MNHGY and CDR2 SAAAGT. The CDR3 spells CASSREQRNGYTF. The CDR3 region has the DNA TGTGCCAGCAGCCGGGAGCAGCGGAATGGCTACACCTTC.

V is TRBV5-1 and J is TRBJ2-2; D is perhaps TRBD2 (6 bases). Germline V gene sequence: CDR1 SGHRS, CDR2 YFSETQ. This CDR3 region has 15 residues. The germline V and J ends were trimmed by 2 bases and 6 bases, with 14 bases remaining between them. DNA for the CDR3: TGCGCCAGCAGCTTAGGAGGGTGGAAGGCCGGGGAGCTGTTTTTT. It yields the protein CASSLGGWKAGELFF.

The DNA for the CDR3 is TGTGCCACCAGCAGAGGGGGGTCAGGGGATACCTATGGCTACACCTTC. Amino acid sequence: CATSRGGSGDTYGYTF. This chain joins TRBV15 and TRBJ1-2; TRBD1 is a possible D gene (6 bases). V lost 1 base and J 4 bases, leaving 16 bases between the germline ends. The CDR3 length is 16 residues. Germline-derived CDR1 and CDR2 are LNHNV and YYDKDF (reference sequence). Combining the CDR3 with reference TRBV15 and TRBJ1-2 gives the whole variable domain DAMVIQNPRYQVTQFGKPVTLSCSQTLNHNVMYWYQQKSSQAPKLLFHYYDKDFNNEADTPDNFQSRRPNTSFCFLDIRSPGLGDTAMYLCATSRGGSGDTYGYTFGSGTRLTVV.

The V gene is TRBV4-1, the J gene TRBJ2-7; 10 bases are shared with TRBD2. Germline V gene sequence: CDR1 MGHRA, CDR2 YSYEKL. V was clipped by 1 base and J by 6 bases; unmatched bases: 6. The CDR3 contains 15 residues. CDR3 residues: CASSQGTSGVSEQYF. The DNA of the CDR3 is TGCGCCAGCAGCCAAGGGACTAGCGGAGTTTCCGAGCAGTACTTC.

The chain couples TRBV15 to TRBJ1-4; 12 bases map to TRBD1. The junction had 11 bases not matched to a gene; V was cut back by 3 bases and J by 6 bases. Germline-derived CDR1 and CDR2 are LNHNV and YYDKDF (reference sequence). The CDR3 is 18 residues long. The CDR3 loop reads CATSSGTGGGYLDEKLFF. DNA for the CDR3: TGTGCCACCAGCAGCGGGACAGGGGGCGGGTATTTGGATGAAAAACTGTTTTTT.

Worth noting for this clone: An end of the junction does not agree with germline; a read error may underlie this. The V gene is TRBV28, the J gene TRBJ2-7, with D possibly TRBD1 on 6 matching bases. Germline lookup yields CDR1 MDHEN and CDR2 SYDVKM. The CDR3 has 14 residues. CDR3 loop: CASSPPIGGTEQYF. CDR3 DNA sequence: TGTGCCAGCAGCCCCCCTATAGGGGGAACCGAGCAGTATTTC. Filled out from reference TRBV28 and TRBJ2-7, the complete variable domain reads DVKVTQSSRYLVKRTGEKVFLECVQDMDHENMFWYRQDPGLGLRLIYFSYDVKMKEKGDIPEGYSVSREKKERFSLILESASTNQTSMYLCASSPPIGGTEQYFGPGTRLTVT.

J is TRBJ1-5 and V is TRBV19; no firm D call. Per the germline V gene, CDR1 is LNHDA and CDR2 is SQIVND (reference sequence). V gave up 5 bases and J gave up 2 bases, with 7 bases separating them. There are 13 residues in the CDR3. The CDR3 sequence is CASSSLGNQPQHF. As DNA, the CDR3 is TGTGCCAGTAGTTCGCTGGGCAATCAGCCCCAGCATTTT.